This T cell receptor (beta chain) was identified in a study of shared T cell receptors in the human thymus. Clones were sequenced by immunoSEQ multiplex PCR, and TCRdb holds only the in-frame ones, with some missing. Found here are 540,000 or so clones, approximately 80% of them singletons; the top ten hold approximately 0.013%. This CDR3 comprises 14 residues. Between the trimmed V and J ends, which lost 6 bases and 6 bases, there was a span of 15 bases. Per the germline V gene, CDR1 is MRHNA and CDR2 is SNTAGT. Another study also made use of these data, one on human thymus T cells.

The sample taken for sequencing was thymocytes. This rearrangement joins TRBV6-4 to TRBJ2-1; D possibly corresponds to TRBD2 (6 bases). This TCR came from a boy younger than two with a congenital heart defect. As DNA, the CDR3 is TGTGCCAGCAGCCTGACTAGAGGAGGCAATGAGCAGTTCTTC. The encoded protein is CASSLTRGGNEQFF.